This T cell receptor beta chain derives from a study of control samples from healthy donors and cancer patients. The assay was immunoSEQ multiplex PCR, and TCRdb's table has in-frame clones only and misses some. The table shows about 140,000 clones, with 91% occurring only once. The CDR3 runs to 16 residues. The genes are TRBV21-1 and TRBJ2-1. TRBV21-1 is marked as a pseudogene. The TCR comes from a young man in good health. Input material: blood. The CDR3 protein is CASHGGARSSYNEQFF. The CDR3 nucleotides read TGTGCCAGCCATGGGGGAGCGAGAAGCTCCTACAATGAGCAGTTCTTC.